The TCR beta chain described here comes from a study of shared clonotypes between healthy human individuals. At the level of the study: Each donor's CD4 naive and CD4 memory cells filled three plates apiece, CD8 naive two, and CD8 memory one.

The CDR3 runs 12 residues. Trimming pared 0 bases from V and 3 bases from J, leaving 6 bases between. Per germline, CDR1 SQVTM and CDR2 ANQGSEA. Positively selected for CCR7, the CD45RO-negative cells used as naive CD8 cells excluded terminally differentiated effector memory CD45RA+ cells. Recent acute infections and vaccinations were absent in the healthy HIV-negative adult donors. Investigators spread the genomic DNA of each subset evenly over several immunoSEQ plates. Produced via immunoSEQ multiplex PCR; TCRdb's table is partial and in-frame only. The data hold some 630,000 clones, with approximately 96% observed a single time.

The genes are TRBV29-1 and TRBJ2-7; D gene unclear. Input material: naive CD8+ T cells sorted from blood. The TCR was taken from a woman aged 25 to 39 in good health. In DNA, the CDR3 is TGCAGCGTTGAAGACACTTTCTACGAGCAGTACTTC. This sequence encodes CSVEDTFYEQYF.